The TCR beta chain under discussion was sequenced for a study of T cells after yellow fever vaccination (dated by TCRdb to between 2019 and 2020). Turning to the overall study: The SMART-Seq v4 Ultra Low Input RNA kit was used to prepare libraries from fractions with low cell numbers. To follow T-cell clones before and after both primary and booster YFV17D yellow fever vaccination, bulk TCR alpha and beta repertoires underwent longitudinal sequencing. Two healthy male donors, one aged 18 to 30 and one aged 30 to 40 years, were included in the cohort. Blood was drawn at multiple timepoints before and after primary and secondary immunization, with bulk PBMC replicates and cell subsets isolated.

Broad study findings and their caveats: Most clones expanded after primary vaccination were re-detected after the booster (96% of CD4 and around nine tenths of CD8), suggesting broad memory maintenance. FACS-sorted repertoires could contain abundant contaminating clonotypes from the bulk population, so computational filtering was required. A small fraction of clonotypes appeared in both the CD4 and CD8 compartments, likely as a result of convergent recombination. Only a couple of donors were included in the study, so the extent to which the findings can be generalized is limited. Compared with the primary T-cell response, the secondary T-cell response was faster but weaker, reaching its peak on day 5 rather than on day 15.

This sample's treatment or condition label indicates: live attenuated yellow fever vaccine strain. At every blood-draw timepoint, two biological replicates of bulk PBMCs were collected. PBMCs were isolated from peripheral blood using a standard Ficoll-Paque protocol. TriZol was used to extract RNA from bulk PBMCs, from CD4 and CD8 fractions, and from dextramer-positive and dextramer-negative fractions. TCR cDNA was synthesized by 5'RACE template switching, through which a universal primer site and unique molecular identifiers were introduced. Priming of cDNA synthesis was performed from both the TCR alpha and TCR beta constant segments. Two PCR steps were used to amplify libraries, with sample barcodes and sequencing adapters being added in the second step. Sequencing of libraries was done on Illumina HiSeq 2500 (2x100 bp) or NovaSeq (2x150 bp). In the original analysis: Demultiplexing of reads and collapsing into UMI consensus sequences were performed with MIGEC, and V(D)J alignment was carried out with MiXCR. Vaccine-responding clonotypes were identified with edgeR using replicate PBMC samples, with FDR below 0.01 and a log2 fold change above 5 up to day 15 being required. Bulk clonotypes were assigned CD4 or CD8 identity according to which sequenced CD4 or CD8 repertoire held them at higher abundance. TCRdb ran its own pipeline on the public reads, namely fastp trimming at Q25 and MiXCR clone calling, and kept in-frame beta chains. Every CDR3 protein is listed once, alongside the most common genes and DNA of its rows. These V and J calls originate from TCRdb's pipeline instead of the authors' own analysis. For this sample there are roughly 520,000 distinct CDR3 sequences; 21% appear just once. Of the sample, about 17% is held by the ten largest clones.

This clonotype showed up many times. The antigen it recognizes is unknown. No base qualities exist here, and no much larger clone lies one base off it. Sequences LGHNA (CDR1) and YNFKEQ (CDR2) are obtained from the germline V gene. At the junction V is shortened by 7 bases and J by 4 bases, with 16 bases in between. From the cysteine through the phenylalanine, the CDR3 covers 15 amino acids. The retained sequence is limited to the CDR3, 45 bases, with the frame set at the first base. Material: PBMCs, obtained approximately 20 days after the first yellow fever vaccination. The receptor's source is a man aged 18 to 30 who received the YFV17D yellow fever vaccine. The V and J genes are TRBV4-2 and TRBJ2-2; a tentative D call is TRBD2 (6 bases match). The nucleotides read TGTGCCAGCATCCTTGACCCCGGGGGCACCGGGGAGCTGTTTTTT. Its protein reads: CASILDPGGTGELFF.